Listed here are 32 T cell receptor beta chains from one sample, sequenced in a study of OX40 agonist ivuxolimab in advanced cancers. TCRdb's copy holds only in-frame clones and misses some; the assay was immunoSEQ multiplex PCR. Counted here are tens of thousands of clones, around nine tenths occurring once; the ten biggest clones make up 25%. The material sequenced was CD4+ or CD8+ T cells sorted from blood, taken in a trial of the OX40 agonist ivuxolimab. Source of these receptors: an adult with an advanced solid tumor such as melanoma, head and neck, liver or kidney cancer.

CDR3 DNA sequence: TGTGCCAGCAGCTTAGGACAGGGATTCGACGAGCAGTACTTC. It specifies CASSLGQGFDEQYF. V and J are TRBV7-9 and TRBJ2-7; 7 bases line up with TRBD1. With V trimmed by 1 base and J by 5 bases, 5 bases remained unmatched. Looked up from germline, CDR1 is SEHNR and CDR2 is FQNEAQ (reference sequence). The CDR3 has 14 amino acids.

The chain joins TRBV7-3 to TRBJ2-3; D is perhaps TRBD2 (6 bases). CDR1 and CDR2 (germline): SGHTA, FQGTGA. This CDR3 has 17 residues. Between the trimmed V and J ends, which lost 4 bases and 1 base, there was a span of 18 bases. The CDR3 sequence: CASSSPGSGEGTDTQYF. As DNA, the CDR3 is TGTGCCAGCAGCTCTCCAGGTTCGGGGGAGGGCACAGATACGCAGTATTTT.

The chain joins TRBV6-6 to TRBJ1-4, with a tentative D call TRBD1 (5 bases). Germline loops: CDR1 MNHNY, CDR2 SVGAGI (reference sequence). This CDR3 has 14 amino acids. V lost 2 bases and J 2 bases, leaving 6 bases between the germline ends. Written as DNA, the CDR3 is TGTGCCAGCAGTTACGGGGGGACTAATGAAAAACTGTTTTTT. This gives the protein CASSYGGTNEKLFF.

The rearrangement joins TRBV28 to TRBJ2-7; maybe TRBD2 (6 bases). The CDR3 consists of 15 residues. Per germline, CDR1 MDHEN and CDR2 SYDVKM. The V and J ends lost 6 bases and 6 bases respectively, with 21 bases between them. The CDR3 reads CASRNAGSLRGEQYF. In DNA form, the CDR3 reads TGTGCCAGCAGAAACGCGGGGTCTCTACGAGGCGAGCAGTACTTC.

The CDR3 is CATLDGQETQYF. The DNA of the CDR3 is TGTGCCACCCTGGACGGACAAGAGACCCAGTACTTC. V and J are TRBV2 and TRBJ2-5, with D hard to call. The CDR3 sequence is 12 residues long. CDR1 and CDR2 from the germline V gene are SNHLY and FYNNEI. V lost 10 bases, J lost 2 bases, and 11 bases lay in between.

This CDR3 is CASSVVDQETQYF. The CDR3 DNA reads as TGTGCCAGCAGCGTAGTGGACCAAGAGACCCAGTACTTC. V gene TRBV9 combines with J gene TRBJ2-5; D not certain. V was clipped by 0 bases and J by 0 bases, with 3 bases between them. CDR3 size: 13 residues. Germline assignment: CDR1 SGDLS and CDR2 YYNGEE.

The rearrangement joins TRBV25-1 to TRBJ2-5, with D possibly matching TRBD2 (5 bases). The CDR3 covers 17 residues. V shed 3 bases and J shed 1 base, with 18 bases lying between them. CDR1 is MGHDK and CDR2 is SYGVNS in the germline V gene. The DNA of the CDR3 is TGTGCCAGCAGTGATGAGTGGACTTTACTAGGCCAAGAGACCCAGTACTTC. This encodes CASSDEWTLLGQETQYF.

The CDR3 nucleotides read TGTGCCAGCAGTCACGAGTGGGTGACTAGCACAGATACGCAGTATTTT. Encoded protein: CASSHEWVTSTDTQYF. The chain carries TRBV6-9 and TRBJ2-3, with D uncertain. The CDR3 has 16 residues. CDR1 is MNHGY, CDR2 SVAAGI, per germline. V was cut by 5 bases and J by 0 bases, with 15 bases left in between.

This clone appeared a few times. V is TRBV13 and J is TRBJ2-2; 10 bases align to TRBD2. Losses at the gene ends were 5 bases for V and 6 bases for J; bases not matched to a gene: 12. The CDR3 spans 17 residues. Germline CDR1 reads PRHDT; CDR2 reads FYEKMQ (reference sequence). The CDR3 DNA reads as TGTGCCAGCAGCGACGGACTAGCGGCCTTCCCAGCCGGGGAGCTGTTTTTT. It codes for CASSDGLAAFPAGELFF.

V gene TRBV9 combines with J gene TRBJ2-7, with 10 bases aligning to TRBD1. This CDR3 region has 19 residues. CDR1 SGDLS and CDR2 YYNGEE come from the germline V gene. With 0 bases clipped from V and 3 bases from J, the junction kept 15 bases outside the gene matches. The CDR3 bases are TGTGCCAGCAGCGTAGGTGGTTTCGGAGGGACAGGGGAGGTCTACGAGCAGTACTTC. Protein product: CASSVGGFGGTGEVYEQYF.

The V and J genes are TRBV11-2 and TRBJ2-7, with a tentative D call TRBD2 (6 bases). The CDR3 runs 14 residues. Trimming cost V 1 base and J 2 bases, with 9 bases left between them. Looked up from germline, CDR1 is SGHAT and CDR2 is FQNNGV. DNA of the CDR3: TGTGCCAGCAGCTTAGGGTCGGGGGCCTACGAGCAGTACTTC. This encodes CASSLGSGAYEQYF.

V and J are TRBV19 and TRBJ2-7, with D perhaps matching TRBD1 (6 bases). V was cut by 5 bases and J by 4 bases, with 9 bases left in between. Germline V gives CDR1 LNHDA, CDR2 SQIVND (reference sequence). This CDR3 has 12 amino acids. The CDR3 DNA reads TGTGCCAGTAGTGCCACAGGGTACGAGCAGTACTTC. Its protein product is CASSATGYEQYF. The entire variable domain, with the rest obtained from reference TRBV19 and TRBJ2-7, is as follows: DGGITQSPKYLFRKEGQNVTLSCEQNLNHDAMYWYRQDPGQGLRLIYYSQIVNDFQKGDIAEGYSVSREKKESFPLTVTSAQKNPTAFYLCASSATGYEQYFGPGTRLTVT.

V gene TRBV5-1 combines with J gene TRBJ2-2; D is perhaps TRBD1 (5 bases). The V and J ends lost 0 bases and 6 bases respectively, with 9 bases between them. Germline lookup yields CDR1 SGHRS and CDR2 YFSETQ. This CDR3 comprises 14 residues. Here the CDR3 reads CASSLEGMAGELFF. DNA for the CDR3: TGCGCCAGCAGCTTGGAGGGGATGGCCGGGGAGCTGTTTTTT. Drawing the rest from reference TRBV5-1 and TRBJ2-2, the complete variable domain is KAGVTQTPRYLIKTRGQQVTLSCSPISGHRSVSWYQQTPGQGLQFLFEYFSETQRNKGNFPGRFSGRQFSNSRSEMNVSTLELGDSALYLCASSLEGMAGELFFGEGSRLTVL.

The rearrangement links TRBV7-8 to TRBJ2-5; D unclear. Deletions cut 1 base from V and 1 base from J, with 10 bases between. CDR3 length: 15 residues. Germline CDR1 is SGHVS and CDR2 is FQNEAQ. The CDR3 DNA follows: TGTGCCAGCAGCTTAGAGGGTAACCCCCAAGAGACCCAGTACTTC. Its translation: CASSLEGNPQETQYF.

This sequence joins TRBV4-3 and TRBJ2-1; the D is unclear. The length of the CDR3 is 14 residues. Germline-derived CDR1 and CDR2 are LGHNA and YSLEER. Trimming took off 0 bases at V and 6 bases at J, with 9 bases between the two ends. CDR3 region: CASSQEGVGNEQFF. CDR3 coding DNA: TGCGCCAGCAGCCAAGAAGGAGTCGGCAATGAGCAGTTCTTC.

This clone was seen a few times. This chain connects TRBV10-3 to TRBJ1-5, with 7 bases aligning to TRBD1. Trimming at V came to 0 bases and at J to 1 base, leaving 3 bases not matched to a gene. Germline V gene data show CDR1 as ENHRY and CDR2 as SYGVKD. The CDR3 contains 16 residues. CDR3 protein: CAISESGRGSNQPQHF. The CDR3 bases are TGTGCCATCAGTGAGTCGGGCAGGGGGAGCAATCAGCCCCAGCATTTT.

The CDR3 nucleotides read TGTGCCAGCAGTTTGGGGGGAATAGAGACCCAGTACTTC. It is translated as CASSLGGIETQYF. The chain links TRBV27 to TRBJ2-5; the D gene is possibly TRBD2 (6 bases). V was clipped by 3 bases and J by 4 bases, with 9 bases between them. The CDR3 extends over 13 amino acids. Germline V gene sequence: CDR1 MNHEY, CDR2 SMNVEV (reference sequence).

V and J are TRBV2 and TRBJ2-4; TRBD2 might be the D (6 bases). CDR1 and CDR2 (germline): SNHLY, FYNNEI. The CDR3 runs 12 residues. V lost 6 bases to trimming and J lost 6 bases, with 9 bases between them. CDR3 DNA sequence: TGTGCCAGCAGAGTTAGCGGAAACATTCAGTACTTC. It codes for CASRVSGNIQYF. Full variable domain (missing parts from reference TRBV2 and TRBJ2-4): EPEVTQTPSHQVTQMGQEVILRCVPISNHLYFYWYRQILGQKVEFLVSFYNNEISEKSEIFDDQFSVERPDGSNFTLKIRSTKLEDSAMYFCASRVSGNIQYFGAGTRLSVL.

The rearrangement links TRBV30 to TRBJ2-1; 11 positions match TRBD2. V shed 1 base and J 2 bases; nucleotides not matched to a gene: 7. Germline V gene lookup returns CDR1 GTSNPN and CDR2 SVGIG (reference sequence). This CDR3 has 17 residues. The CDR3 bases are TGTGCCTGGAGTGACGGGCTAGCGGGAGGCACCTACAATGAGCAGTTCTTC. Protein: CAWSDGLAGGTYNEQFF. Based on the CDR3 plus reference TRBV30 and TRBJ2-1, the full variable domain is SQTIHQWPATLVQPVGSPLSLECTVEGTSNPNLYWYRQAAGRGLQLLFYSVGIGQISSEVPQNLSASRPQDRQFILSSKKLLLSDSGFYLCAWSDGLAGGTYNEQFFGPGTRLTVL.

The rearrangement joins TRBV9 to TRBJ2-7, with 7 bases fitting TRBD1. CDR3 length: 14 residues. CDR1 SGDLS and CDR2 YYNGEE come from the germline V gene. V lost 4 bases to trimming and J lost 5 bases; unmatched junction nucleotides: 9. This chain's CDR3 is CASSSWTGRNEQYF. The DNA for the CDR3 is TGTGCCAGCAGCTCCTGGACAGGACGTAACGAGCAGTACTTC.

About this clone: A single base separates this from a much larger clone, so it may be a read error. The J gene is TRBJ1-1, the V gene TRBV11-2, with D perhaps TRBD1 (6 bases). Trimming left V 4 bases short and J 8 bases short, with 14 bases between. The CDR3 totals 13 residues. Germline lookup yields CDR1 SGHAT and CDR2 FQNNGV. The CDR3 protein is CASSSQGGAEAFF. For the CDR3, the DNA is TGTGCCAGCAGCTCCCAAGGGGGAGCCGAAGCTTTCTTT.

CDR3 sequence (DNA): TGTGCCAGCAGACACCCCGAGGACCCCGGGGAGCTGTTTTTT. It translates to CASRHPEDPGELFF. This chain uses TRBV5-6 with TRBJ2-2; D unresolved. This CDR3 comprises 14 residues. In germline, CDR1 is SGHDT, CDR2 YYEEEE. V was cut by 5 bases and J by 6 bases, with 14 bases left in between.

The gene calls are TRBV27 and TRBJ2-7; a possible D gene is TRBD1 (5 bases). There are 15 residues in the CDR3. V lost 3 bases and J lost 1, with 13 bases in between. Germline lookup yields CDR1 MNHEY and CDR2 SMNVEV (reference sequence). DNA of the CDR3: TGTGCCAGCAGTTTTTTGGACACAAAGTCCTACGAGCAGTACTTC. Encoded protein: CASSFLDTKSYEQYF.

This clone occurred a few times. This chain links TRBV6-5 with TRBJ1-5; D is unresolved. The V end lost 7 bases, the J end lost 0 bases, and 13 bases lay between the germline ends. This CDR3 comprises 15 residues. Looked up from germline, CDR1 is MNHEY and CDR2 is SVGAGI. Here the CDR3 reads CASMDGDHSNQPQHF. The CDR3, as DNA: TGTGCCAGCATGGACGGGGATCATAGCAATCAGCCCCAGCATTTT.

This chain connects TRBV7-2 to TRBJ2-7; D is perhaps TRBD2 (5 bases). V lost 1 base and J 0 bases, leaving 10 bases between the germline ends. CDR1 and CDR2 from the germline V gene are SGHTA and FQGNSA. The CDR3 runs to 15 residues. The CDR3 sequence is CASSLVGSGSYEQYF. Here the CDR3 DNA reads TGTGCCAGCAGCTTAGTAGGCAGCGGCTCCTACGAGCAGTACTTC.

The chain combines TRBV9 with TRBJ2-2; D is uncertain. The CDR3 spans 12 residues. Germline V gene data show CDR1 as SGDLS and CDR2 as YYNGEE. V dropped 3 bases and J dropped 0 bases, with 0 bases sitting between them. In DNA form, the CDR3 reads TGTGCCAGCAGCGCGAACACCGGGGAGCTGTTTTTT. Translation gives CASSANTGELFF. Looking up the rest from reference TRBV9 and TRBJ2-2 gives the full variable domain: DSGVTQTPKHLITATGQRVTLRCSPRSGDLSVYWYQQSLDQGLQFLIQYYNGEERAKGNILERFSAQQFPDLHSELNLSSLELGDSALYFCASSANTGELFFGEGSRLTVL.

Here the CDR3 reads CASSFTGDGMNTEAFF. The CDR3 nucleotides are TGTGCCAGCAGCTTCACAGGGGATGGGATGAACACTGAAGCTTTCTTT. The chain combines TRBV7-9 with TRBJ1-1; TRBD1 agrees at 7 bases. The CDR3 length is 16 residues. Per the germline V gene, CDR1 is SEHNR and CDR2 is FQNEAQ (reference sequence). The ends lost 3 bases at V and 0 bases at J; junction bases unmatched: 7.

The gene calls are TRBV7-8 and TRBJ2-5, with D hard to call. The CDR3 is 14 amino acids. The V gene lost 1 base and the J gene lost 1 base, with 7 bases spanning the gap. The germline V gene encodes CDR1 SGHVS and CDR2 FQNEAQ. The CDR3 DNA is TGTGCCAGCAGCTTAGAGACAACCCAAGAGACCCAGTACTTC. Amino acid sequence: CASSLETTQETQYF.

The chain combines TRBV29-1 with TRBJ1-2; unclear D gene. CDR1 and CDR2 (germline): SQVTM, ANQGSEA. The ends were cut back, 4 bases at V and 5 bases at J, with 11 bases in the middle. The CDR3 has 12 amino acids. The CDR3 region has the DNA TGCAGCGTTGCGGGAGATGGGTATGGCTACACCTTC. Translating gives CSVAGDGYGYTF.

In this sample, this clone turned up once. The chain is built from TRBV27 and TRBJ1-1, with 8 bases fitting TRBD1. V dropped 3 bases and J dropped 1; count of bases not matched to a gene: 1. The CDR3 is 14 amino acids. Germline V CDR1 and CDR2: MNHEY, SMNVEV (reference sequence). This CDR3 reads CASSFGTGNTEAFF. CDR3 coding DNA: TGTGCCAGCAGTTTCGGGACAGGGAACACTGAAGCTTTCTTT.

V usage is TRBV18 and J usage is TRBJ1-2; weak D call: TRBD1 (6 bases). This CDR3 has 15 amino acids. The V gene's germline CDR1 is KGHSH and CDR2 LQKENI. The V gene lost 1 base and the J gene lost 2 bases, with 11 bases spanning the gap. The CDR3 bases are TGTGCCAGCTCACCACGCAGGACAGAAAACTATGGCTACACCTTC. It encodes CASSPRRTENYGYTF.

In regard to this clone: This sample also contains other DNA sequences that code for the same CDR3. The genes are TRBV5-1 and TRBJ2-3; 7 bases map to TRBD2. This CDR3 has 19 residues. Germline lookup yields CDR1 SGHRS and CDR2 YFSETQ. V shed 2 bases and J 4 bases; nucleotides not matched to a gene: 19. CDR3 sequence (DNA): TGCGCCAGCAGCTTACCACAGGCGGTGGCGGGGGTGAGGGCAGATACGCAGTATTTT. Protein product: CASSLPQAVAGVRADTQYF.